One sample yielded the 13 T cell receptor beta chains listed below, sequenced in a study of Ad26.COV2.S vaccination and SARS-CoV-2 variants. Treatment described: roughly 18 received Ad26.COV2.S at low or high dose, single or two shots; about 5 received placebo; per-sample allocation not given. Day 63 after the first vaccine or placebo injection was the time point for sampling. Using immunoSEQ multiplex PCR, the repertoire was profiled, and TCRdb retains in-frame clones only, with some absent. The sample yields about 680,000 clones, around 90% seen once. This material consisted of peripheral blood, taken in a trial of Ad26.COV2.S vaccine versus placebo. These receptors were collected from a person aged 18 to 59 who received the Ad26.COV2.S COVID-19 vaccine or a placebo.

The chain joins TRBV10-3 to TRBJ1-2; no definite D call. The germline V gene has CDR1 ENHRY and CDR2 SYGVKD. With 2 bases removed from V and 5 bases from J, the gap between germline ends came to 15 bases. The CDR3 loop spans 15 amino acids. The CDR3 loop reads CAISEVLEVPYGYTF. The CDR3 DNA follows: TGTGCCATCAGTGAGGTTCTAGAGGTCCCTTATGGCTACACCTTC.

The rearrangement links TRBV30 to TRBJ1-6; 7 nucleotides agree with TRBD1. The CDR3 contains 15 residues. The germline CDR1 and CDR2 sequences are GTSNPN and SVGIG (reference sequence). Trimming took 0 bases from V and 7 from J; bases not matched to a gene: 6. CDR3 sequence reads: CAWSVQTGANSPLHF. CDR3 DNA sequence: TGTGCCTGGAGTGTACAAACAGGGGCAAATTCACCCCTCCACTTT.

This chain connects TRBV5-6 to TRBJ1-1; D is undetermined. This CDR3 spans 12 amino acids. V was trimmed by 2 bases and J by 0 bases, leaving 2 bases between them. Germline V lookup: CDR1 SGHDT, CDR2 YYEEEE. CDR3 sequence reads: CASSLVNTEAFF. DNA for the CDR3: TGTGCCAGCAGCTTAGTGAACACTGAAGCTTTCTTT.

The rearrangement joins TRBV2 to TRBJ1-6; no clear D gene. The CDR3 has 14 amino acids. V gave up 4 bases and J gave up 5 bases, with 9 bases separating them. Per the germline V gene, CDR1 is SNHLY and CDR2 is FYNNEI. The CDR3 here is CASSGPVNNSPLHF. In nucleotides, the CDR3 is TGTGCCAGCAGTGGGCCGGTAAATAATTCACCCCTCCACTTT. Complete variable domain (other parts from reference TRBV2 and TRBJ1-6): EPEVTQTPSHQVTQMGQEVILRCVPISNHLYFYWYRQILGQKVEFLVSFYNNEISEKSEIFDDQFSVERPDGSNFTLKIRSTKLEDSAMYFCASSGPVNNSPLHFGNGTRLTVT.

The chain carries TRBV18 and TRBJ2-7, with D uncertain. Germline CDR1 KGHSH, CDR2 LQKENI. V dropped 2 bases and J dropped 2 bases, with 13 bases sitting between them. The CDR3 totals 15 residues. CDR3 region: CASSPDLERPYEQYF. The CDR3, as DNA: TGTGCCAGCTCACCAGATCTAGAGCGCCCCTACGAGCAGTACTTC. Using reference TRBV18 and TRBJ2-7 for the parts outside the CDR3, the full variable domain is NAGVMQNPRHLVRRRGQEARLRCSPMKGHSHVYWYRQLPEEGLKFMVYLQKENIIDESGMPKERFSAEFPKEGPSILRIQQVVRGDSAAYFCASSPDLERPYEQYFGPGTRLTVT.

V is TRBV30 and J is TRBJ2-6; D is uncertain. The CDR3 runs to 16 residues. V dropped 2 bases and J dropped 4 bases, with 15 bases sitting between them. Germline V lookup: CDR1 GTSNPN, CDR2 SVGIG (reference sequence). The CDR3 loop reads CAWSLLGKPGANVLTF. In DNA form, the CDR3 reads TGTGCCTGGAGTCTCTTGGGGAAGCCGGGGGCCAACGTCCTGACTTTC. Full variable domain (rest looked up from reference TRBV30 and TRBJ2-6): SQTIHQWPATLVQPVGSPLSLECTVEGTSNPNLYWYRQAAGRGLQLLFYSVGIGQISSEVPQNLSASRPQDRQFILSSKKLLLSDSGFYLCAWSLLGKPGANVLTFGAGSRLTVL.

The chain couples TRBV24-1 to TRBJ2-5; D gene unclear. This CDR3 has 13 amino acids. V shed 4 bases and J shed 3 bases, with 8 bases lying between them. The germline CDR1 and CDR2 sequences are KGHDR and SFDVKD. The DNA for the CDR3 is TGTGCCACCAGTGAAGGGCGAAAAGAGACCCAGTACTTC. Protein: CATSEGRKETQYF.

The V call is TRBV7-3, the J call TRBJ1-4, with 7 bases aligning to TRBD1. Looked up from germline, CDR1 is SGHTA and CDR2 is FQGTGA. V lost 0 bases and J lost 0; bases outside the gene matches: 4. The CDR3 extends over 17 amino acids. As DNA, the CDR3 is TGTGCCAGCAGCTTAACGGGCAGGGGGACAACTAATGAAAAACTGTTTTTT. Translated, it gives CASSLTGRGTTNEKLFF.

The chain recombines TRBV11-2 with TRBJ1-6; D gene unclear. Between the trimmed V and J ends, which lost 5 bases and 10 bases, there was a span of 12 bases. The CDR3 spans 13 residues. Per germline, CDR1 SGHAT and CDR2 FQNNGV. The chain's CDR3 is CASSHPWESPLHF. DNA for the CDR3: TGTGCCAGCAGCCACCCTTGGGAATCACCCCTCCACTTT.

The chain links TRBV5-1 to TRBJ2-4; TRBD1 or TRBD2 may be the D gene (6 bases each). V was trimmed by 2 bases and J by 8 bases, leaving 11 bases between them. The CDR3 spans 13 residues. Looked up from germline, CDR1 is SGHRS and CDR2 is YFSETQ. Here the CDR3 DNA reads TGCGCCAGCAGCTTTGCAGGGGAGGACATTCAGTACTTC. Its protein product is CASSFAGEDIQYF.

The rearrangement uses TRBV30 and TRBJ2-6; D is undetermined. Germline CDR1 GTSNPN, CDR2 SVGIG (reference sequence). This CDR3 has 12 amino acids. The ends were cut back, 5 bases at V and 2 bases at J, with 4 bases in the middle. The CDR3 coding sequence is TGTGCCTGGGGAGCTGGGGCCAACGTCCTGACTTTC. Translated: CAWGAGANVLTF.

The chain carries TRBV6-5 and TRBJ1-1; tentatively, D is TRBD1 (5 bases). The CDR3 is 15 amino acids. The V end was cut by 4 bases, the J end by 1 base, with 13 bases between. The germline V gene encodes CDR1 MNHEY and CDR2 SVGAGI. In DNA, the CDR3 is TGTGCCAGCAGTTTGGGACTTGAGACGAACACTGAAGCTTTCTTT. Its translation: CASSLGLETNTEAFF.

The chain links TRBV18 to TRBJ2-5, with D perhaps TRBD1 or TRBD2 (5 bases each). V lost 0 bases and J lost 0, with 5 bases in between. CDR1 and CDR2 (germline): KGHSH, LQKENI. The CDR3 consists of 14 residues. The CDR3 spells CASSPPGDQETQYF. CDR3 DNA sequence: TGTGCCAGCTCACCACCGGGGGACCAAGAGACCCAGTACTTC.